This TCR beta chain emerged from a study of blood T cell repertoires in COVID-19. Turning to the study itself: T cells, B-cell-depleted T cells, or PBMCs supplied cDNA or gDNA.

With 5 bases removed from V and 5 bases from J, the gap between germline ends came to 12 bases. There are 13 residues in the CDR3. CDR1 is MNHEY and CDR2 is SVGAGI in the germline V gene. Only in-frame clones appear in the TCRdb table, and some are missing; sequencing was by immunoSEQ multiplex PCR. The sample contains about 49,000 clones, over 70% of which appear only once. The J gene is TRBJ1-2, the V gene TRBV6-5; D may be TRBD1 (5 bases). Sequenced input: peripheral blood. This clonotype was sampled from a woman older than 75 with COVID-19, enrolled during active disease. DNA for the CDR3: TGTGCCAGCAGTCTCGACAGTATGTATGGCTACACCTTC. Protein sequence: CASSLDSMYGYTF.